This passage covers 23 T cell receptor beta chains from one sample sequenced in a study of immune characterization of retroperitoneal liposarcoma. TCRdb recomputed calls from the PCR reads with MiXCR, one row per CDR3 protein. The profile covers approximately 9,600 distinct CDR3 sequences, with around 30% appearing a single time and 7.5% to 8.5% taken by the ten largest. Sequencing was carried out using tumor tissue. The receptors were gathered from a male donor with retroperitoneal liposarcoma.

The chain employs TRBV6-1 and TRBJ1-2; TRBD1 matches 7 bases. The CDR3 is made up of 15 amino acids. J gave up 4 bases and V 6 bases, and 11 bases lay outside the gene matches. Per germline, CDR1 MNHNS and CDR2 SASEGT. The CDR3, as DNA: TGTGCCAGCAGGGGTGGGGACAGTTGGAGCTATGGCTACACCTTC. Protein sequence: CASRGGDSWSYGYTF.

This clonotype has only a few counts. The chain carries TRBV12-3 or TRBV12-4 and TRBJ1-6; D not resolved. Trimming pared 6 bases from V and 8 bases from J, leaving 8 bases between. The CDR3 is 12 residues long. In DNA, the CDR3 is TGTGCCAGCAGATCCTCGTATTCACCCCTCCACTTT. Translated: CASRSSYSPLHF.

The table lists this clonotype with a few counts. The V call is TRBV24-1, the J call TRBJ2-5; 10 bases agree with TRBD2. The DNA end is more similar to TRBJ2-1, so the J call may be wrong. The CDR3 is 20 amino acids. Germline V gives CDR1 KGHDR, CDR2 SFDVKD. This chain's CDR3 is CATSDLPFGFTSGANNEQFF. Written as DNA, the CDR3 is TGTGCCACCAGTGATTTGCCGTTTGGGTTTACTAGCGGGGCTAACAATGAGCAGTTCTTC.

By frequency in the sample, this clonotype is medium-sized (0.01 to 0.1%). The chain couples TRBV6-6 to TRBJ2-1; 10 bases are a match to TRBD2. J was trimmed by 8 bases and V by 0 bases; bases with no gene match: 4. The CDR3 runs to 15 residues. Per the germline V gene, CDR1 is MNHNY and CDR2 is SVGAGI (reference sequence). The CDR3 nucleotides are TGTGCCAGCAGTTACTCCAGCGGGGGGGCCCATGAGCAGTTCTTC. Encoded protein: CASSYSSGGAHEQFF.

This chain connects TRBV6-1 to TRBJ2-7; D is unresolved. V dropped 8 bases and J dropped 2 bases, with 10 bases sitting between them. The CDR3 length is 12 residues. CDR1 and CDR2 (germline): MNHNS, SASEGT. The CDR3 nucleotides are TGTGCCAGCCAGCAGTTTACCTACGAGCAGTACTTC. It yields the protein CASQQFTYEQYF.

This clonotype has a handful of counts. J is TRBJ2-1 and V is TRBV12-3 or TRBV12-4; 10 bases map to TRBD1. The CDR3 totals 13 residues. V trimming: 6 bases; J trimming: 13 bases; junction bases outside the gene matches: 9. The CDR3 region is CASRGTGVETQFF. The CDR3 DNA sequence: TGTGCCAGCAGAGGGACAGGGGTAGAGACCCAGTTCTTC.

V is TRBV6-5 and J is TRBJ2-5, with a weak D call TRBD2 (6 bases). TRBJ2-1 matches the DNA end more closely, so the J call is doubtful. The CDR3 runs to 14 residues. Germline V gene sequence: CDR1 MNHEY, CDR2 SVGAGI. The CDR3 spells CASSSSVSSGEQFF. The CDR3 DNA reads TGTGCCAGCAGTTCTAGCGTAAGCAGCGGTGAGCAGTTCTTC.

This clonotype is medium-sized within its sample. V and J are TRBV12-3 or TRBV12-4 and TRBJ2-1; 9 bases align to TRBD1. The CDR3 sequence is 15 residues long. The junction had 14 bases not matched to a gene; V was cut back by 4 bases and J by 13 bases. CDR3 region: CASSWGDRESETQFF. As DNA, the CDR3 is TGTGCCAGCAGTTGGGGGGACAGGGAGTCTGAGACCCAGTTCTTC.

This clonotype appeared many times. The rearrangement uses TRBV6-6 and TRBJ2-4; D may correspond to TRBD1 or TRBD2 (5 bases each). The J call may be wrong; the DNA end is better matched by TRBJ2-7. The CDR3 runs 13 residues. Per germline, CDR1 MNHNY and CDR2 SVGAGI (reference sequence). The chain's CDR3 is CASSYSRGTEQYF. The CDR3 DNA is TGTGCCAGCAGTTACTCGCGAGGGACCGAGCAGTACTTC.

This clonotype is medium-sized. The chain combines TRBV6-6 with TRBJ2-7; a weak D match, TRBD1 (5 bases). This CDR3 is 14 amino acids long. The V gene lost 2 bases and the J gene lost 1 base, with 9 bases spanning the gap. The V gene's germline CDR1 is MNHNY and CDR2 SVGAGI (reference sequence). The CDR3: CASSYRGQSYEQYF. The DNA of the CDR3 is TGTGCCAGCAGTTACAGGGGCCAGTCCTACGAGCAGTACTTC.

The V and J genes are TRBV24-1 and TRBJ2-1; tentative D call: TRBD2 (5 bases). Germline CDR1 reads KGHDR; CDR2 reads SFDVKD. This CDR3 is 15 amino acids long. The V end lost 4 bases, the J end lost 13 bases, and 22 bases lay between the germline ends. The CDR3 sequence: CATSDLDPIGETQFF. The CDR3 DNA reads TGTGCCACCAGTGACCTCGACCCCATCGGGGAGACCCAGTTCTTC.

V and J are TRBV7-6 and TRBJ2-1; 8 nucleotides line up with TRBD1. The CDR3 has 16 amino acids. V was pared by 1 base and J by 10 bases, with 12 bases of the junction left unmatched. CDR1 is SGHVS, CDR2 FNYEAQ, per germline. CDR3 nucleotides: TGTGCCAGCAGCTTAGTTTCCGGACAGGGTCCCTACGAGCAGTTCTTC. It specifies CASSLVSGQGPYEQFF.

The rearrangement uses TRBV12-3 or TRBV12-4 and TRBJ2-1; 8 nucleotides agree with TRBD2. The DNA matches TRBJ2-7 better at its end, which makes the J call doubtful. The CDR3 is 18 residues long. The CDR3 sequence is CASSGSGEGRQSYNEQYF. CDR3 in DNA: TGTGCCAGCAGTGGTAGCGGGGAGGGCCGACAGTCCTACAATGAGCAGTACTTC.

About this clonotype: Sequence at one end of the junction differs from germline and may be a read error. This rearrangement joins TRBV6-1 to TRBJ2-3; 8 bases are a match to TRBD2. The CDR3 covers 16 residues. Looked up from germline, CDR1 is MNHNS and CDR2 is SASEGT. The CDR3 nucleotides read TGTGCCAGCAATGAAAGGACGGGGGGGCGGGCAGATACGCAGTATTTT. Protein: CASNERTGGRADTQYF.

The chain employs TRBV6-1 and TRBJ2-5; D unresolved. Looked up from germline, CDR1 is MNHNS and CDR2 is SASEGT. The CDR3 sequence is 11 residues long. Trimming cost V 5 bases and J 5 bases, with 6 bases left between them. The CDR3 bases are TGTGCCAGCAGTCAAGGGGAGACCCAGTACTTC. The encoded protein is CASSQGETQYF.

The V gene is TRBV27, the J gene TRBJ2-3; 13 bases line up with TRBD2. The V and J ends lost 5 bases and 3 bases, in that order; junction bases with no gene match: 5. Germline CDR1 MNHEY, CDR2 SMNVEV (reference sequence). There are 16 residues in the CDR3. The CDR3 loop reads CASSAILAGGTDTQYF. The CDR3 DNA follows: TGTGCCAGCAGTGCAATACTAGCGGGGGGGACAGATACGCAGTATTTT.

This clonotype showed up just a few times. This chain connects TRBV24-1 to TRBJ2-1, with 11 nucleotides matching TRBD1. The length of the CDR3 is 17 residues. The germline CDR1 and CDR2 sequences are KGHDR and SFDVKD. Trimming at V came to 0 bases and at J to 2 bases, leaving 2 bases not matched to a gene. CDR3 amino acids: CATSDLAGQGAYNEQFF. For the CDR3, the DNA is TGTGCCACCAGTGATTTGGCGGGACAGGGGGCCTACAATGAGCAGTTCTTC.

The CDR3 DNA is TGTGCCAGCAGCCGCGTATCCTACAATGAGCAGTTCTTC. Translating it yields CASSRVSYNEQFF. This chain uses TRBV6-9 with TRBJ2-1; D call uncertain. This CDR3 is 13 amino acids long. V lost 6 bases and J lost 1, with 7 bases in between. Germline CDR1 MNHGY, CDR2 SVAAGI.

This chain connects TRBV7-8 to TRBJ2-2; 9 nucleotides agree with TRBD2. The J segment lost 8 bases and the V segment lost 5 bases, leaving 3 bases of the junction unmatched. This CDR3 has 13 amino acids. Germline V lookup: CDR1 SGHVS, CDR2 FQNEAQ. Here the CDR3 reads CASSIAGGGELFF. Written as DNA, the CDR3 is TGTGCCAGCAGCATCGCGGGGGGGGGGGAGCTGTTTTTT.

This clonotype is labeled as medium-sized (0.01 to 0.1%). The chain links TRBV12-3 or TRBV12-4 to TRBJ2-1; 8 bases are shared with TRBD1. V lost 6 bases and J lost 10; bases outside the gene matches: 8. There are 13 residues in the CDR3. CDR3 residues: CASSQGARNEQFF. CDR3 bases: TGTGCCAGCAGCCAGGGGGCGCGCAACGAGCAGTTCTTC.

V and J are TRBV6-4 and TRBJ2-1; D might be TRBD1 or TRBD2, each matching 5 bases. Germline lookup yields CDR1 MRHNA and CDR2 SNTAGT. The germline V and J ends were trimmed by 2 bases and 10 bases, with 9 bases remaining between them. The CDR3 runs to 12 residues. The CDR3 spells CASSDDEGEQFF. CDR3 bases: TGTGCCAGCAGTGACGACGAGGGGGAGCAGTTCTTC.

The chain joins TRBV6-1 to TRBJ2-5, with a weak D call TRBD2 (6 bases). The DNA end is more similar to TRBJ2-7, so the J call may be wrong. Germline-derived CDR1 and CDR2 are MNHNS and SASEGT. There are 15 residues in the CDR3. The CDR3 DNA reads as TGTGCCAGCAGTGAAGTGAGCGGAGGGCCCTACGAGCAGTACTTC. Protein: CASSEVSGGPYEQYF.

There are a few counts of this clonotype. This rearrangement joins TRBV6-1 to TRBJ2-1, with a tentative D call TRBD2 (5 bases). The DNA end favors TRBJ2-7, so the J call may be wrong. Germline V gene sequence: CDR1 MNHNS, CDR2 SASEGT. This CDR3 has 14 residues. CDR3 sequence reads: CASSYGVDYNEQYF. The CDR3 DNA reads as TGTGCCAGCAGTTACGGGGTGGATTACAATGAGCAGTACTTC.